These T cell receptor beta chains were read from a single sample in a study of T cell responses to AZD1222 COVID-19 vaccine. Here immunoSEQ multiplex PCR was the method, and the copy in TCRdb shows in-frame clones only, minus some. The sample shows about 25,000 clones, around 83% of them seen only once. This sample comprised peripheral blood, obtained 28 days after the second AZD1222 dose. The receptors derive from an adult who received the AZD1222 COVID-19 vaccine. Both conserved end residues are part of each CDR3. The order of the fields is clone size, D gene, V gene, J gene, CDR3 protein, CDR3 DNA. D genes are given only for firm matches. The listing skips clone size in some rows; elsewhere it reads once, few, many or a size class.

clone_size: NA
d_call: NA
v_call: TRBV4-1
j_call: TRBJ2-7
cdr3_aa: CASSSKISGLGIDEQYF
cdr3_nt: TGCGCCAGCAGCTCCAAGATTAGCGGACTGGGAATCGACGAGCAGTACTTC

clone_size: NA
d_call: NA
v_call: TRBV27
j_call: TRBJ2-3
cdr3_aa: CASMVGASTDTQYF
cdr3_nt: TGTGCCAGCATGGTCGGAGCTAGCACAGATACGCAGTATTTT

clone_size: NA
d_call: NA
v_call: TRBV7-2
j_call: TRBJ2-3
cdr3_aa: CASRPFGEGTDTQYF
cdr3_nt: TGTGCCAGCAGACCCTTCGGCGAGGGGACAGATACGCAGTATTTT

clone_size: NA
d_call: TRBD2
v_call: TRBV7-9
j_call: TRBJ2-2
cdr3_aa: CASSPGLAATNTGELFF
cdr3_nt: TGTGCCAGCAGCCCAGGACTAGCGGCGACGAACACCGGGGAGCTGTTTTTT

clone_size: NA
d_call: NA
v_call: TRBV9
j_call: TRBJ1-6
cdr3_aa: CASSVAPVGPLHF
cdr3_nt: TGTGCCAGCAGCGTAGCCCCTGTGGGTCCCCTCCACTTT

clone_size: NA
d_call: TRBD1
v_call: TRBV28
j_call: TRBJ2-7
cdr3_aa: CASSFAGTGGREQYF
cdr3_nt: TGTGCCAGCAGTTTCGCAGGGACAGGGGGAAGAGAGCAGTACTTC

clone_size: NA
d_call: TRBD1
v_call: TRBV6-4
j_call: TRBJ1-2
cdr3_aa: CASRRTGGYGYTF
cdr3_nt: TGTGCCAGCAGGAGGACAGGGGGGTATGGCTACACCTTC

clone_size: NA
d_call: NA
v_call: TRBV9
j_call: TRBJ1-1
cdr3_aa: CASSVGGGMNTEAFF
cdr3_nt: TGTGCCAGCAGCGTAGGGGGAGGTATGAACACTGAAGCTTTCTTT

clone_size: NA
d_call: NA
v_call: TRBV9
j_call: TRBJ2-3
cdr3_aa: CASSVVGGSTDTQYF
cdr3_nt: TGTGCCAGCAGCGTAGTAGGGGGATCCACAGATACGCAGTATTTT

clone_size: NA
d_call: NA
v_call: TRBV18
j_call: TRBJ1-2
cdr3_aa: CASSPYSGDNYGYTF
cdr3_nt: TGTGCCAGCTCACCATATTCAGGAGACAACTATGGCTACACCTTC

clone_size: few
d_call: NA
v_call: TRBV3-1/TRBV3-2
j_call: TRBJ1-2
cdr3_aa: CASSQEQGFYGYTF
cdr3_nt: TGTGCCAGCAGCCAAGAACAGGGTTTTTATGGCTACACCTTC

clone_size: once
d_call: TRBD1
v_call: TRBV30
j_call: TRBJ1-2
cdr3_aa: CAWGQGSSRGYTF
cdr3_nt: TGTGCCTGGGGACAGGGGAGTTCTCGGGGCTACACCTTC

clone_size: NA
d_call: NA
v_call: TRBV12-3/TRBV12-4
j_call: TRBJ2-7
cdr3_aa: CASSLNRAYEQYF
cdr3_nt: TGTGCCAGCAGTTTAAACAGAGCCTACGAGCAGTACTTC

clone_size: NA
d_call: NA
v_call: TRBV3-1/TRBV3-2
j_call: TRBJ2-2
cdr3_aa: CASSLGEAGELFF
cdr3_nt: TGTGCCAGCAGCCTAGGTGAGGCCGGGGAGCTGTTTTTT

clone_size: NA
d_call: NA
v_call: TRBV27
j_call: TRBJ2-2
cdr3_aa: CASLDRSTGELFF
cdr3_nt: TGTGCCAGCTTGGACAGATCCACCGGGGAGCTGTTTTTT

clone_size: NA
d_call: TRBD2
v_call: TRBV19
j_call: TRBJ2-2
cdr3_aa: CASSIDPTSGSTGELFF
cdr3_nt: TGTGCCAGTAGTATAGATCCGACTAGCGGGAGTACCGGGGAGCTGTTTTTT